This T cell receptor beta chain comes out of a study of T-cell reconstitution after alpha-beta-depleted transplantation in children. In this sample, this clonotype turned up a few times. The target antigen is unknown. The germline V gene has CDR1 SGHTA and CDR2 FQGNSA. V was trimmed by 1 base and J by 8 bases, leaving 9 bases between them. The length of the CDR3 is 13 residues. General study results and limits: Several patients had high TCRbeta diversity at day 60; it came from surviving recipient T cells and thymic progenitors. One year post-transplant, T-cell counts and diversity were largely derived from T cells produced anew. After transplant, at about two months, alpha-beta T cells were reportedly derived from several hundred expanded graft clones.

Preparation of the TCRbeta library involved a method that used unique molecular identifiers. TCRdb itself ran the PCR reads through MiXCR, one entry per CDR3 protein. The sample consists of about 580,000 distinct CDR3 sequences, around 23% of them appearing once. The rearrangement uses TRBV7-2 and TRBJ2-4; D ambiguous. The TCR was taken from a boy younger than two who had a stem cell transplant for acute myeloid leukemia, so the T cells may come from the graft donor. Sequenced here: PBMCs, mostly from graft donor cells, sampled 360 days after TCRalphabeta/CD19-depleted stem cell transplant. This chain's CDR3 is CASSLVSWDIQYF. In DNA, the CDR3 is TGTGCCAGCAGCTTAGTGAGTTGGGACATTCAGTACTTC.